This TCR beta chain was identified in a study of T cell changes during pregnancy in multiple sclerosis. CDR1 and CDR2 from the germline V gene are SGHTA and FQGNSA. V lost 5 bases to trimming and J lost 3 bases; unmatched junction nucleotides: 9. There are 17 residues in the CDR3. Sequencing was performed with immunoSEQ multiplex PCR; in TCRdb, only in-frame clones are kept and a portion is missing. The sample contains approximately 68,000 clones, 75% to 95% of which appear only once. The sample in question was peripheral blood, obtained in the third trimester of pregnancy. This chain connects TRBV7-2 to TRBJ2-7; 14 bases are shared with TRBD2. This receptor was identified in a female donor in good health, enrolled as a control in a pregnancy study. The CDR3 spells CASSRRPGTSGSYEQYF. CDR3 coding DNA: TGTGCCAGCAGCAGACGACCCGGGACTAGCGGGAGCTACGAGCAGTACTTC.